This TCR beta chain was captured by sequencing in a study of PD-1 blockade in mismatch repair-deficient tumors. Every patient had mismatch repair deficiency by PCR or immunohistochemistry. Germline assignment: CDR1 MNHEY and CDR2 SVGAGI. The junction had 3 bases not matched to a gene; V was cut back by 5 bases and J by 3 bases. The CDR3 sequence is 14 residues long. Overall study findings and caveats: Tumor-resident clones, often undetectable pretreatment in blood, expanded then contracted after pembrolizumab.

As regards this clone: The antigen is not known.

Data came from immunoSEQ multiplex PCR; TCRdb stores just in-frame clones and leaves some out. Of around 38,000 clones in the sample, about 76% were seen once. This sequence originates from an adult with mismatch repair-deficient cancer. This sequence joins TRBV6-5 and TRBJ1-5; TRBD1 aligns across 8 bases. Material: peripheral blood, obtained 4 weeks after starting pembrolizumab. The CDR3 DNA reads as TGTGCCAGCAGTGCAGGGGGCAACAATCAGCCCCAGCATTTT. This gives the protein CASSAGGNNQPQHF.